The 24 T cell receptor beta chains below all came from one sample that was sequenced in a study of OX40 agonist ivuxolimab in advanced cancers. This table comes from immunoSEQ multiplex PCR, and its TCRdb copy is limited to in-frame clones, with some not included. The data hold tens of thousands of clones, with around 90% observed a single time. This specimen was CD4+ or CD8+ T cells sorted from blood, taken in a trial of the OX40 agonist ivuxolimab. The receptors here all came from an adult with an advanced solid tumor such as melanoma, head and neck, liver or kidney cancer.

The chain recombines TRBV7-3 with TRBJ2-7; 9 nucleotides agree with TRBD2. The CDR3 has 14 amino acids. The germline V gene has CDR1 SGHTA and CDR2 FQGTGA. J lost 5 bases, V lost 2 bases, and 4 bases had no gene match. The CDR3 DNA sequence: TGTGCCAGCAGCTTACTTGCGGGAGGGGACGAGCAGTACTTC. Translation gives CASSLLAGGDEQYF.

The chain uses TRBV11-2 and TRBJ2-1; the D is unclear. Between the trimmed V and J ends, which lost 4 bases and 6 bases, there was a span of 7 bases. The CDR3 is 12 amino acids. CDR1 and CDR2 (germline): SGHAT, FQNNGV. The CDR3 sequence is CASSSTRNEQFF. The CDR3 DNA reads TGTGCCAGCAGCTCCACTCGCAATGAGCAGTTCTTC.

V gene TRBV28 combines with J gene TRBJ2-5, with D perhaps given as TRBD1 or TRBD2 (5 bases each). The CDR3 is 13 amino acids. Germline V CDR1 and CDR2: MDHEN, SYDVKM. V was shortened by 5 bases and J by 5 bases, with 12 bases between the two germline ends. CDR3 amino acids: CASSPGTWETQYF. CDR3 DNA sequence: TGTGCCAGCAGTCCGGGGACCTGGGAGACCCAGTACTTC.

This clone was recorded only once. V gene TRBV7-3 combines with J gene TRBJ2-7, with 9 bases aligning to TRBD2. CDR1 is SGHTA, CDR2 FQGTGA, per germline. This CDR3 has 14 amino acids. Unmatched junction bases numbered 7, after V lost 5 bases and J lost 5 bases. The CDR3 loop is CASSPGLAFDEQYF. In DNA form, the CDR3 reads TGTGCCAGCAGCCCGGGACTAGCTTTTGACGAGCAGTACTTC.

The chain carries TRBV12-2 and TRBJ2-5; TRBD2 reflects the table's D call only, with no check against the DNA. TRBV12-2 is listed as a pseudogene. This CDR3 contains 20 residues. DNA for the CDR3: TGTGCAAGTCGCTTAGTGGGAGCGGGAGTTATAAGGGCCTACCAAGAGACCCAGTACTTC. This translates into CASRLVGAGVIRAYQETQYF.

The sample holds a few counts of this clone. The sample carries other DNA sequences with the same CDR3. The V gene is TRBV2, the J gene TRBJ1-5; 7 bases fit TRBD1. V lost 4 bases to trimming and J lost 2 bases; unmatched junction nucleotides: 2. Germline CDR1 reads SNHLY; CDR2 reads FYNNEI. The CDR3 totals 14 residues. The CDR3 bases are TGTGCCAGCAGTGTTGACAGGGGCAATCAGCCCCAGCATTTT. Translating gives CASSVDRGNQPQHF.

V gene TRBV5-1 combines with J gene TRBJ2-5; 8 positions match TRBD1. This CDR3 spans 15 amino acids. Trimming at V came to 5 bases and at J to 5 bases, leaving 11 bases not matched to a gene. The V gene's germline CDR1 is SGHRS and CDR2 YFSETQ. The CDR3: CASRDTGGPMETQYF. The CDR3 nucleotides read TGCGCCAGCAGGGATACAGGGGGGCCCATGGAGACCCAGTACTTC.

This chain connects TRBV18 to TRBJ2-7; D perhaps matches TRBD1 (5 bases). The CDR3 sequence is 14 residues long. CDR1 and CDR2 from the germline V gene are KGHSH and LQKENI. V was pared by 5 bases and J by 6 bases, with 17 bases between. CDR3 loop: CASSFARVDVEQYF. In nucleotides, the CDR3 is TGTGCCAGCTCATTCGCCAGGGTCGACGTCGAGCAGTACTTC.

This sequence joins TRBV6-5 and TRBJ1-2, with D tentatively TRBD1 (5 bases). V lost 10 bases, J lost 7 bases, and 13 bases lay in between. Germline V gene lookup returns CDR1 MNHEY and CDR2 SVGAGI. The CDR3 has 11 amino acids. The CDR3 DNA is TGTGCCACCTCCGGGGCTCGTGGCTACACCTTC. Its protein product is CATSGARGYTF.

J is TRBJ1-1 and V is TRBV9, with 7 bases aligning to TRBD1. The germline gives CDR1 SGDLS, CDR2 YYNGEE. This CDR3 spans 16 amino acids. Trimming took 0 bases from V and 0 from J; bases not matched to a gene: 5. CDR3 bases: TGTGCCAGCAGCGTAGGGACAGGCCTCATGAACACTGAAGCTTTCTTT. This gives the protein CASSVGTGLMNTEAFF.

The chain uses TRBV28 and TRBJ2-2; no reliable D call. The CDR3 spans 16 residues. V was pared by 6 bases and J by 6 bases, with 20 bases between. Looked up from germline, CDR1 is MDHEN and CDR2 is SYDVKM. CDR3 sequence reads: CASSPPPGPQPGELFF. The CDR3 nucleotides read TGTGCCAGCAGCCCCCCTCCGGGCCCACAACCCGGGGAGCTGTTTTTT.

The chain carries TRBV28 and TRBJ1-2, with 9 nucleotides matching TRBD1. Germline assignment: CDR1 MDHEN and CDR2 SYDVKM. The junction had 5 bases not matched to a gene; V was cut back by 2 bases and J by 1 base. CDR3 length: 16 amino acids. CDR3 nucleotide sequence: TGTGCCAGCAGTTTAGGGGAGGGACAGGGTAACTATGGCTACACCTTC. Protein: CASSLGEGQGNYGYTF.

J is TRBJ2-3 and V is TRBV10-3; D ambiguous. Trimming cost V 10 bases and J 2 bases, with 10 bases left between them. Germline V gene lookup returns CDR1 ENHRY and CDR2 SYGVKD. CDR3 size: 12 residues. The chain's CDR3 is CATGQDTDTQYF. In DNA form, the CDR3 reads TGTGCCACCGGTCAGGACACAGATACGCAGTATTTT.

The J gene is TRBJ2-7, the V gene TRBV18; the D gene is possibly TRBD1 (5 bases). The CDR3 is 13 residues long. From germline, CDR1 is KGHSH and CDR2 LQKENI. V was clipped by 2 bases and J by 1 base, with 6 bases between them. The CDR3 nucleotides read TGTGCCAGCTCACCAGGGGCTTCCTACGAGCAGTACTTC. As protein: CASSPGASYEQYF.

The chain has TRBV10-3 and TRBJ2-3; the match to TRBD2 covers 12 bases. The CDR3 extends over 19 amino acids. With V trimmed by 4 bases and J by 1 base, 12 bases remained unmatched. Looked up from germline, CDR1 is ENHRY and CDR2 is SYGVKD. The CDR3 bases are TGTGCCATCAGTGGCGAGCTAGCGGGAGGGCCGGGTGGCACAGATACGCAGTATTTT. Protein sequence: CAISGELAGGPGGTDTQYF.

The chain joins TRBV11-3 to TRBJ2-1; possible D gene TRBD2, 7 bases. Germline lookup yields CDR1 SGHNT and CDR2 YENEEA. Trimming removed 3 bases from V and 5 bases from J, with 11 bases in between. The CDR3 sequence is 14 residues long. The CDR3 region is CASSFDGGHNEQFF. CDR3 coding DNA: TGTGCCAGCAGCTTCGACGGGGGGCACAATGAGCAGTTCTTC.

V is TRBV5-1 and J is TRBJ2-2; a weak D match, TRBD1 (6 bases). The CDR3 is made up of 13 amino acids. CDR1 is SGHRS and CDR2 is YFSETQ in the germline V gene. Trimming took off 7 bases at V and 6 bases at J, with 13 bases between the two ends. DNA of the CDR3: TGCGCCAGCCGAACAGGGCTGGCCGGGGAGCTGTTTTTT. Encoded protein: CASRTGLAGELFF.

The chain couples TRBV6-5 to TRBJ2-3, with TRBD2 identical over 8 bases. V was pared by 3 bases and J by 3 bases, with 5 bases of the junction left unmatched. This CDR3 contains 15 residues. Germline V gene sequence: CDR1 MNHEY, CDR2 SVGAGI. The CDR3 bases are TGTGCCAGCAGTTATCAAGGCGGGAGGACAGATACGCAGTATTTT. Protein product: CASSYQGGRTDTQYF.

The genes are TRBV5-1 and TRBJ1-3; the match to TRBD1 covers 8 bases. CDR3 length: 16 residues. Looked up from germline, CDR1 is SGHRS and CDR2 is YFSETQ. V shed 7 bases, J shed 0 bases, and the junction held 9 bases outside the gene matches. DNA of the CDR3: TGCGCCAGCTCCGACCCCGGGACAGGCTCTGGAAACACCATATATTTT. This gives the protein CASSDPGTGSGNTIYF.

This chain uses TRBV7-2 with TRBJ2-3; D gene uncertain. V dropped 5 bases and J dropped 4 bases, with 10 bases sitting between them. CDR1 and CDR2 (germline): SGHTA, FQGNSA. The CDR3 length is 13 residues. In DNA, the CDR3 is TGTGCCAGCAGCGCCCCGAGTTCAGATACGCAGTATTTT. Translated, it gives CASSAPSSDTQYF. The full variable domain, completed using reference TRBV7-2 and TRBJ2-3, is GAGVSQSPSNKVTEKGKDVELRCDPISGHTALYWYRQSLGQGLEFLIYFQGNSAPDKSGLPSDRFSAERTGGSVSTLTIQRTQQEDSAVYLCASSAPSSDTQYFGPGTRLTVL.

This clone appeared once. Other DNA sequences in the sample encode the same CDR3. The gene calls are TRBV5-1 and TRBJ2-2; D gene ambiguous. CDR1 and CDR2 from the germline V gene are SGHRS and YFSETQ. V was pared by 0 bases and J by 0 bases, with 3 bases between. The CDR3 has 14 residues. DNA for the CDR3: TGCGCCAGCAGCTTGGCCCCGAACACCGGGGAGCTGTTTTTT. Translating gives CASSLAPNTGELFF. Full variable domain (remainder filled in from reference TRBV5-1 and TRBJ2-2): KAGVTQTPRYLIKTRGQQVTLSCSPISGHRSVSWYQQTPGQGLQFLFEYFSETQRNKGNFPGRFSGRQFSNSRSEMNVSTLELGDSALYLCASSLAPNTGELFFGEGSRLTVL.

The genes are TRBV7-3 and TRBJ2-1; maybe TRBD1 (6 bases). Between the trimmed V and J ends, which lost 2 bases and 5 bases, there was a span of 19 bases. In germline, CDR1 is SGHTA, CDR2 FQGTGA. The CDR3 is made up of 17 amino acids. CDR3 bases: TGTGCCAGCAGCTTAGCAACAGGGATGTCTTGGGACAATGAGCAGTTCTTC. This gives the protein CASSLATGMSWDNEQFF.

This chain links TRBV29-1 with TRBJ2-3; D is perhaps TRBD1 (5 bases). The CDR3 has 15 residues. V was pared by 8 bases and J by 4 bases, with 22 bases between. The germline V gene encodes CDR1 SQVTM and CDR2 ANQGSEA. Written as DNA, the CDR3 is TGCAGCTTCCTTGGGTTGCCAGGGTATTCAGATACGCAGTATTTT. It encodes CSFLGLPGYSDTQYF.

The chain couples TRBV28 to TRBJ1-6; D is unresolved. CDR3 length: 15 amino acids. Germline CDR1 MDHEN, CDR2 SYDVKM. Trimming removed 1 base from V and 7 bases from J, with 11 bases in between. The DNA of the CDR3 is TGTGCCAGCAGTTTATCCCGACGGGCCAATTCACCCCTCCACTTT. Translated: CASSLSRRANSPLHF. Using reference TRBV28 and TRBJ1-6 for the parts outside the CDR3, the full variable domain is DVKVTQSSRYLVKRTGEKVFLECVQDMDHENMFWYRQDPGLGLRLIYFSYDVKMKEKGDIPEGYSVSREKKERFSLILESASTNQTSMYLCASSLSRRANSPLHFGNGTRLTVT.